This is a list of T cell receptor beta chains from one sample in a study of graft-versus-host responses after intestinal transplantation. Assay used: immunoSEQ multiplex PCR; TCRdb lists only in-frame clones, some missing. This table has under 8,000 clones, about 33% appearing once. Specimen: alloreactive CD8+ T cells from a mixed lymphocyte reaction culture, collected before transplantation. The receptors shown here come from a human patient who was an organ donor for intestinal transplantation. CDR3s include the opening cysteine and the closing phenylalanine or tryptophan. The D gene is left open where the match is weak. Expanded clones get a size class; other rows say once, few or many, or leave the size out.

>TRBD1|.|TRBJ1-3|TRBV5-6|15
CASSSGTGAGNTIYF
TGTGCCAGCAGCTCCGGGACAGGGGCTGGAAACACCATATATTTT
>.|.|TRBJ2-3|TRBV12-2|17
CASRLAGYNRGGDTQYF
TGTGCAAGTCGCTTAGCGGGGTATAATCGGGGGGGAGATACGCAGTATTTT
>.|.|TRBJ1-5|TRBV28|16
CASSLRGSQCDQPQHF
TGTGCCAGCAGTTTAAGGGGTAGTCAGTGCGATCAGCCCCAGCATTTT
>TRBD2|few|TRBJ2-1|TRBV27|14
CASRPSGRKNEQFF
TGTGCCAGCAGGCCTAGCGGGAGGAAAAATGAGCAGTTCTTC
>TRBD1|medium-sized|TRBJ2-7|TRBV5-1|15
CASTPGTGGVYEQYF
TGCGCCAGCACTCCCGGGACAGGGGGTGTTTACGAGCAGTACTTC
>.|.|TRBJ1-1|TRBV5-6|12
CASSLFSGEAFF
TGTGCCAGCAGCTTGTTTTCCGGTGAAGCTTTCTTT
>.|once|TRBJ1-1|TRBV4-3|14
CASSQVPENTEAFF
TGCGCCAGCAGCCAAGTCCCAGAGAACACTGAAGCTTTCTTT
>.|.|TRBJ1-2|TRBV7-8|17
CASSLYRDLLWRDGYTF
TGTGCCAGCAGCTTATACCGGGACCTCCTATGGAGGGATGGCTACACCTTC
>.|.|TRBJ1-1|TRBV9|17
CASSVWEVENSNTEAFF
TGTGCCAGCAGCGTATGGGAGGTCGAGAATTCGAACACTGAAGCTTTCTTT
>TRBD1|.|TRBJ2-3|TRBV28|21
CGPDRVLTGQITEGGTDTQYF
TGTGGACCGGACAGGGTCCTTACCGGGCAAATCACCGAAGGGGGCACAGATACGCAGTATTTT
>.|medium-sized|TRBJ1-2|TRBV2|13
CASETLMAYGYTF
TGTGCCAGCGAGACTTTAATGGCGTATGGCTACACCTTC
>.|few|TRBJ1-1|TRBV7-7|14
CASSPTDPNTEAFF
TGTGCTAGCAGCCCAACAGACCCCAACACTGAAGCTTTCTTT
>.|.|TRBJ1-6|TRBV27|16
CASSLGEGLINSPLHF
TGTGCCAGCAGTTTAGGGGAGGGACTGATTAATTCACCCCTCCACTTT
>.|medium-sized|TRBJ2-7|TRBV5-4|15
CASSLGAGDAYEQYF
TGTGCCAGCAGCTTGGGGGCAGGGGATGCCTACGAGCAGTACTTC
>TRBD1|large|TRBJ2-7|TRBV4-1|14
CASSPRTGGYEQYF
TGCGCCAGCAGCCCGCGGACAGGGGGCTACGAGCAGTACTTC
>.|.|TRBJ2-6|TRBV6-1|15
CASSVFLSGANVLTF
TGTGCCAGCAGTGTTTTTCTCTCTGGGGCCAACGTCCTGACTTTC
>.|.|TRBJ1-5|TRBV28|14
CTSSLRTDYQPQHF
TGTACCAGCAGTTTACGGACAGATTATCAGCCCCAGCATTTT
>TRBD2|.|TRBJ2-1|TRBV4-3|15
CASSLRTSEYNEQFF
TGCGCCAGCAGCCTGAGGACTAGCGAGTACAATGAGCAGTTCTTC
>.|.|TRBJ1-2|TRBV11-2|14
CASSFFRGGSGYTF
TGTGCCAGCAGCTTTTTCCGGGGGGGCTCTGGCTACACCTTC
>.|.|TRBJ2-1|TRBV5-1|15
CASSPWRGAYNEQFF
TGCGCCAGCAGCCCCTGGCGGGGAGCCTACAATGAGCAGTTCTTC
>.|.|TRBJ2-7|TRBV4-1|15
CASSHLGHPPYEQYF
TGCGCCAGCAGCCATTTGGGCCACCCCCCCTACGAGCAGTACTTC
>TRBD2|few|TRBJ2-1|TRBV9|14
CASTSAGGPYEQFF
TGTGCCAGCACTTCGGCGGGAGGGCCGTATGAGCAGTTCTTC
>.|few|TRBJ2-7|TRBV19|14
CASSMGSGPYEQYF
TGTGCCAGTAGTATGGGTAGCGGACCCTACGAGCAGTACTTC
>TRBD2|.|TRBJ2-2|TRBV7-4|15
CASRPGPAGTGELFF
TGTGCCAGCAGACCGGGGCCAGCGGGGACCGGGGAGCTGTTTTTT
>.|few|TRBJ1-2|TRBV6-6|14
CASRSTRTNYGYTF
TGTGCCAGCAGATCAACACGAACTAACTATGGCTACACCTTC
>.|.|TRBJ1-2|TRBV10-2|13
CASSVYRVYGYTF
TGCGCCAGCAGTGTTTACAGAGTGTATGGCTACACCTTC
>.|few|TRBJ2-5|TRBV10-3|13
CAINWAPRETQYF
TGTGCCATCAATTGGGCCCCTCGAGAGACCCAGTACTTC
>.|.|TRBJ1-2|TRBV19|16
CASSDAQGPFDYGYTF
TGTGCCAGTAGTGACGCGCAGGGCCCTTTTGACTATGGCTACACCTTC
>.|few|TRBJ2-7|TRBV27|14
CASSYLRGTREQYF
TGTGCCAGCAGTTACCTGCGTGGGACACGCGAGCAGTACTTC
>TRBD2|.|TRBJ2-1|TRBV5-4|17
CASSHKRPGTSGPKQFF
TGTGCCAGCAGCCACAAACGCCCCGGGACTAGCGGGCCTAAGCAGTTCTTC
>TRBD2|once|TRBJ2-1|TRBV6-5|14
CASSTSGRYNEQFF
TGTGCCAGCAGCACTAGCGGGAGATACAATGAGCAGTTCTTC
>.|.|TRBJ1-4|TRBV23-1|17
CASSPNRGTTVNEKLFF
TGCGCCAGCAGTCCCAATCGAGGTACGACAGTTAATGAAAAACTGTTTTTT
>.|medium-sized|TRBJ2-7|TRBV28|15
CASIPTESRSYEQYF
TGTGCCAGCATCCCCACTGAATCCCGCTCCTACGAGCAGTACTTC
>.|medium-sized|TRBJ1-1|TRBV19|13
CASSMGPYTEAFF
TGTGCCAGTAGTATGGGGCCCTACACTGAAGCTTTCTTT
>.|few|TRBJ2-7|TRBV2|11
CASSGTYEQYF
TGTGCCAGCAGTGGGACTTACGAGCAGTACTTC
>.|few|TRBJ2-5|TRBV6-5|15
CASSYSRRDQETQYF
TGTGCCAGCAGTTACTCCCGCAGGGACCAAGAGACCCAGTACTTC
>TRBD2|.|TRBJ2-5|TRBV5-4|15
CASSLLAGGPETQYF
TGTGCCAGCAGTTTACTAGCGGGGGGGCCAGAGACCCAGTACTTC
>.|few|TRBJ2-7|TRBV9|14
CASSPGGQTYEQYF
TGTGCCAGCAGCCCCGGCGGGCAGACCTACGAGCAGTACTTC
>.|.|TRBJ2-7|TRBV4-1|13
CASARSFSYEQYF
TGCGCCAGCGCCCGTAGCTTCTCCTACGAGCAGTACTTC
>.|few|TRBJ1-2|TRBV29-1|11
CSVDRRNGYTF
TGCAGCGTTGATCGGCGGAATGGCTACACCTTC
>.|medium-sized|TRBJ2-7|TRBV9|15
CASSVGGGNSYEQYF
TGTGCCAGCAGCGTAGGGGGCGGGAATTCCTACGAGCAGTACTTC
>TRBD2|once|TRBJ2-2|TRBV4-2|24
CASSQDPYAPGLAGEWFRTGELFF
TGTGCCAGCAGCCAAGATCCTTACGCACCGGGACTAGCGGGAGAATGGTTTAGAACCGGGGAGCTGTTTTTT
>TRBD2|few|TRBJ2-1|TRBV7-9|17
CASSLTRWTSGYNEQFF
TGTGCCAGCAGCTTGACTCGTTGGACTAGCGGCTACAATGAGCAGTTCTTC
>.|few|TRBJ1-3|TRBV28|16
CASSFSFVPDLNTIYF
TGTGCCAGCAGTTTCTCTTTCGTGCCAGATTTGAACACCATATATTTT
>.|.|TRBJ2-7|TRBV7-6|14
CASSLASGSYEQYF
TGTGCCAGCAGCTTAGCGTCAGGGTCCTACGAGCAGTACTTC
>TRBD2|few|TRBJ2-7|TRBV9|15
CASSTSTSGGVEQYF
TGTGCCAGCAGCACCTCTACTAGCGGGGGGGTGGAGCAGTACTTC
>.|.|TRBJ2-1|TRBV5-1|16
CASTRGALSSYNEQFF
TGCGCCAGCACCAGGGGGGCGTTGAGCTCCTACAATGAGCAGTTCTTC
>TRBD2|.|TRBJ2-1|TRBV7-2|18
CASSLLAGGYSNDNEQFF
TGTGCCAGCAGCTTACTAGCGGGGGGGTATTCGAACGACAATGAGCAGTTCTTC
>TRBD1|.|TRBJ2-7|TRBV5-1|14
CASSFGQATYEQYF
TGCGCCAGCAGCTTCGGACAGGCGACCTACGAGCAGTACTTC
>.|few|TRBJ2-2|TRBV6-1|15
CASSEFPPTAGELFF
TGTGCCAGCAGTGAATTTCCCCCCACGGCCGGGGAGCTGTTTTTT
>.|few|TRBJ2-1|TRBV29-1|14
CSIHGGPMGNEQFF
TGCAGCATCCACGGGGGGCCCATGGGCAATGAGCAGTTCTTC
>.|.|TRBJ2-7|TRBV7-9|14
CAGSLPGVQYGQYF
TGTGCCGGCAGCTTGCCAGGGGTTCAATACGGGCAGTACTTC
>TRBD2|.|TRBJ2-7|TRBV19|16
CASSPRLAGHSYEQYF
TGTGCCAGTAGTCCCCGACTAGCGGGCCACTCCTACGAGCAGTACTTC
>.|.|TRBJ2-1|TRBV7-8|16
CASSLEGDMGHNEQFF
TGTGCCAGCAGCTTAGAGGGGGATATGGGGCACAATGAGCAGTTCTTC
>TRBD2|.|TRBJ2-1|TRBV6-1|14
CASRTSGGFAEQFF
TGTGCCAGCCGGACTAGCGGGGGTTTTGCTGAGCAGTTCTTC
>TRBD2|medium-sized|TRBJ2-7|TRBV12-5|14
CASGETSGPYEQYF
TGTGCTAGTGGTGAAACTAGCGGGCCCTACGAGCAGTACTTC
>TRBD1|.|TRBJ1-1|TRBV7-9|15
CASSGWTGGSTEAFF
TGTGCCAGCAGCGGATGGACAGGAGGGAGCACTGAAGCTTTCTTT
>.|medium-sized|TRBJ1-2|TRBV10-3|15
CAISEGTRLNYGYTF
TGTGCCATCAGTGAGGGGACAAGGTTGAACTATGGCTACACCTTC
>.|.|TRBJ1-2|TRBV2|12
CASNPVFYGYTF
TGTGCCAGCAATCCAGTGTTCTATGGCTACACCTTC
>.|large|TRBJ2-7|TRBV28|17
CASSTTIGTWGIYEQYF
TGTGCCAGCAGTACGACCATTGGGACTTGGGGAATATACGAGCAGTACTTC